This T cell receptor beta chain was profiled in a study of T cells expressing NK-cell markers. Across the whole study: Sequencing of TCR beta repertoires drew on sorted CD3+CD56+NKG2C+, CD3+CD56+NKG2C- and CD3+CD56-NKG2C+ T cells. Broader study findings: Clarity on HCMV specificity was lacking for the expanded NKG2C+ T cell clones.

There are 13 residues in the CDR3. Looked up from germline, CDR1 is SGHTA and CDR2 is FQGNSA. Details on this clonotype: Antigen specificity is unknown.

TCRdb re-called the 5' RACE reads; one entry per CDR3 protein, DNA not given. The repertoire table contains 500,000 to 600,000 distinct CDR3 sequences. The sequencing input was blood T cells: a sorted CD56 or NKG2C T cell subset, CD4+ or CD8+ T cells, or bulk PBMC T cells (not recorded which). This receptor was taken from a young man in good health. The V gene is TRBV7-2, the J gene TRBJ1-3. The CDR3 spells CASSTQQGNTIYF.